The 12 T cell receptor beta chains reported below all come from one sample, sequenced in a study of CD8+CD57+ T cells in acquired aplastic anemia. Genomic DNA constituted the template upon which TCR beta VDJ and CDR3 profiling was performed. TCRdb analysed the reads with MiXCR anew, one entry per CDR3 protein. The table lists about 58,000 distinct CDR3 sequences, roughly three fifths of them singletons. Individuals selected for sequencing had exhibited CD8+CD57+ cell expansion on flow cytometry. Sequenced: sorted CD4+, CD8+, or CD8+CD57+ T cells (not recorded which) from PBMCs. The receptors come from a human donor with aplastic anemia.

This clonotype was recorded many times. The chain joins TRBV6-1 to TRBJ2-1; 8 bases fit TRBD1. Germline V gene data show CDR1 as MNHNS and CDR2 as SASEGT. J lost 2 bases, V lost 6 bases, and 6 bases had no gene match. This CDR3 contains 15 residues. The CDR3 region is CASRGGTGPYNEQFF. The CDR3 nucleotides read TGTGCCAGCAGGGGCGGGACAGGCCCCTACAATGAGCAGTTCTTC.

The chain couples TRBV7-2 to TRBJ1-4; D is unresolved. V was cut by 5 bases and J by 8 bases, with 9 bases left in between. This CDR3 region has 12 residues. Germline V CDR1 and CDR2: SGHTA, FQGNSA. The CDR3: CASSPDWEKLFF. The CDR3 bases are TGTGCCAGCAGCCCGGATTGGGAAAAACTGTTTTTT.

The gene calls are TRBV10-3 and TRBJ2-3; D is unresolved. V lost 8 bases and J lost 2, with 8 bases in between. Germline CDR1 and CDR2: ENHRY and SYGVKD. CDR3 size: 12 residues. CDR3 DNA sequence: TGTGCCATCCTTCGATACACAGATACGCAGTATTTT. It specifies CAILRYTDTQYF.

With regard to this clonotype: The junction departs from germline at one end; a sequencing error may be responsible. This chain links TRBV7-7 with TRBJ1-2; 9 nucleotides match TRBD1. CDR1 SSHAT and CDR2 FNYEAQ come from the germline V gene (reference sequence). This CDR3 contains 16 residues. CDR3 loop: CASSIRGQGGQDGYTF. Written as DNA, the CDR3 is TGTGCTAGCAGCATAAGGGGACAGGGCGGGCAGGATGGCTACACCTTC.

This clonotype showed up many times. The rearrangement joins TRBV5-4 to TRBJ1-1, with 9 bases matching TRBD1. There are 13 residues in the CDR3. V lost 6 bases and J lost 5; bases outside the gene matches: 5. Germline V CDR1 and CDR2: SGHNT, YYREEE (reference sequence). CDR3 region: CASTHGQGTEAFF. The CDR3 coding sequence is TGTGCCAGCACCCATGGACAGGGGACTGAAGCTTTCTTT.

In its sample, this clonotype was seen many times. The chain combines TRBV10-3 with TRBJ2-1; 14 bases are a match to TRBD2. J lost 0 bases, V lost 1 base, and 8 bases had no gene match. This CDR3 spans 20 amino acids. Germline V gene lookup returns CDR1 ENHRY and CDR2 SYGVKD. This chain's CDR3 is CAISELWTSGGMSSYNEQFF. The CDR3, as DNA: TGTGCCATCAGTGAGTTATGGACTAGCGGGGGGATGAGCTCCTACAATGAGCAGTTCTTC.

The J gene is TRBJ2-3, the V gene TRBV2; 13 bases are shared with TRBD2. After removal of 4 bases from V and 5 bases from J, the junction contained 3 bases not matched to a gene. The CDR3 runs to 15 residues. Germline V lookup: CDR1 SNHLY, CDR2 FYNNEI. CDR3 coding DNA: TGTGCCAGCAGTGTACGACTAGCGGGGGGAGATACGCAGTATTTT. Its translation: CASSVRLAGGDTQYF. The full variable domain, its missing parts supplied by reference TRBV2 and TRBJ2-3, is EPEVTQTPSHQVTQMGQEVILRCVPISNHLYFYWYRQILGQKVEFLVSFYNNEISEKSEIFDDQFSVERPDGSNFTLKIRSTKLEDSAMYFCASSVRLAGGDTQYFGPGTRLTVL.

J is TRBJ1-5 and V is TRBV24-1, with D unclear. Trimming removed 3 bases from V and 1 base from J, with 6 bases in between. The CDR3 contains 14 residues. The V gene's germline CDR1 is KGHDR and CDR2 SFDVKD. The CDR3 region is CATSDEGSNQPQHF. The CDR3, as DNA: TGTGCCACCAGTGATGAAGGAAGCAATCAGCCCCAGCATTTT.

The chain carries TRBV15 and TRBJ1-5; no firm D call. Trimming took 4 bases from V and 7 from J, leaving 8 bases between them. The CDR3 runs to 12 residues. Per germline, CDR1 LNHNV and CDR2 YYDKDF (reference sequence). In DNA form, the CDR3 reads TGTGCCACCAGCAAAGAAGACCAGCCCCAGCATTTT. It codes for CATSKEDQPQHF.

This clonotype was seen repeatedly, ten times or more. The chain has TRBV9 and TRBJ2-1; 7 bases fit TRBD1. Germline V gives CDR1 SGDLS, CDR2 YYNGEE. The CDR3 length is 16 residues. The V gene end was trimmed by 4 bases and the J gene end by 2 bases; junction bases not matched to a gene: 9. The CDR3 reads CASSSPGTVTYNEQFF. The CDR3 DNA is TGTGCCAGCAGCTCTCCCGGGACAGTAACCTACAATGAGCAGTTCTTC.

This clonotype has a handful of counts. The CDR3, as DNA: TGTGCCAGCAGTCGGACTAGGTCTCAGGTAGAGACCCAGTACTTC. This gives the protein CASSRTRSQVETQYF. The chain joins TRBV6-2 or TRBV6-3 to TRBJ2-5; 7 nucleotides align to TRBD2. The CDR3 has 15 residues. J was trimmed by 4 bases and V by 5 bases; bases with no gene match: 10. Germline-derived CDR1 and CDR2 are MNHEY and SVGEGT.

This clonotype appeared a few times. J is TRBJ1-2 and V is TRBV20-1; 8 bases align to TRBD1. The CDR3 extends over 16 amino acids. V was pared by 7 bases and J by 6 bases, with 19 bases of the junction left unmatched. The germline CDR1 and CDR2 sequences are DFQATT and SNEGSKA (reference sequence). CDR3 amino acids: CSVRGTGAFEWDGYTF. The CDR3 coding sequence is TGCAGTGTAAGAGGGACAGGCGCGTTCGAATGGGATGGCTACACCTTC.